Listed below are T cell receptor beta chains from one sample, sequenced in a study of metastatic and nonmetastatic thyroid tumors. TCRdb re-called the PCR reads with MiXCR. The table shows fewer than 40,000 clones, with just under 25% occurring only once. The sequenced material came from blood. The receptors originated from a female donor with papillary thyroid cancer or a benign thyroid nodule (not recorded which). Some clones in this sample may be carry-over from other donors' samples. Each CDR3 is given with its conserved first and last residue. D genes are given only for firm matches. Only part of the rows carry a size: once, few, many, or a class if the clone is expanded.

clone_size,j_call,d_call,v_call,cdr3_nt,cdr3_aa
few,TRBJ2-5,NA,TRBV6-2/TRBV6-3,TGTGCCATCTCCTTTGGTGGGCAAGAGACCCAGTACTTC,CAISFGGQETQYF
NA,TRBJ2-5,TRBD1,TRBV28,TGTGCCAGCAGTTTACTAACGGGACAGGGCGGGAAGACCCAGTACTTC,CASSLLTGQGGKTQYF
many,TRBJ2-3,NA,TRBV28,TGTGCCAGCAGTCCCCCCAATGGGGCAGATACGCAGTATTTT,CASSPPNGADTQYF
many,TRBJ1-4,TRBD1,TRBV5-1,TGCGCCAGCAGCAACGCTAAGGGGGCAGTAGAAAAACTGTTTTTT,CASSNAKGAVEKLFF
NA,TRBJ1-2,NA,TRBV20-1,TGCAGTGCTCCTCGGACGGGGTATGGCTACACCTTC,CSAPRTGYGYTF
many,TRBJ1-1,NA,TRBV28,TGTGCCAGCAGGTCTGAGTCCTTGGGAAACACTGAAGCTTTCTTT,CASRSESLGNTEAFF
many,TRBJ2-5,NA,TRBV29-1,TGCAGCGTTGAAGGGACTTCGGGTCCGGAGACCCAGTACTTC,CSVEGTSGPETQYF
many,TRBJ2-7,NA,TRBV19,TGTGCCAGTAGTACCGGGGGCCCCTACGAGCAGTACTTC,CASSTGGPYEQYF
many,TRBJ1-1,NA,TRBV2,TGTGCCAGCAGTGATCACCAAATCCAAGCTTTCTTT,CASSDHQIQAFF
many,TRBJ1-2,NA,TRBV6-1,TGTGCCAGCAGTCGGGGGAACTATGGCTACACCTTC,CASSRGNYGYTF
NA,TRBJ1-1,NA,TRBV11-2,TGTGCCAGCAGCCCACGGAGGTTGAACACTGAAGCTTTCTTT,CASSPRRLNTEAFF
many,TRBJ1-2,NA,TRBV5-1,TGCGCCAGCAGCTTGGGACAGAGTTATGGCTATGGCTACACCTTC,CASSLGQSYGYGYTF
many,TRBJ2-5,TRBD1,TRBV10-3,TGTGCCATCAGGGGACAGGACCAAGAGACCCAGTACTTC,CAIRGQDQETQYF
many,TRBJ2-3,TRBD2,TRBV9,TGTGCCAGCAGCGTAACTAGCGGGGTCACAGATACGCAGTATTTT,CASSVTSGVTDTQYF
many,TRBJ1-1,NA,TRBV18,TGTGCCAGCTCACCCGTAGAGGCCGACACTGAAGCTTTCTTT,CASSPVEADTEAFF
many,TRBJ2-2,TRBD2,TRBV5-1,TGCGCCAGCAGCTTGCTACCTGGGACTACAAACACCGGGGAGCTGTTTTTT,CASSLLPGTTNTGELFF
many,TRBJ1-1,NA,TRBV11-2,TGTGCCAGCAGCTTGATTGGGGGGGCAGGAATGAACACTGAAGCTTTCTTT,CASSLIGGAGMNTEAFF
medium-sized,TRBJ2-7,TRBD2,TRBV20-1,TGCAGTGCTCATAATAGCGGGACCTACGAGCAGTACTTC,CSAHNSGTYEQYF
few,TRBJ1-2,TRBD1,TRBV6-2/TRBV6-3,TGTGCCAGCATCCCCGGGACAGGGAATGTCTACACCTTC,CASIPGTGNVYTF
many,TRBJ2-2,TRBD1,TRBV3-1,TGTGCCAGCAGCCCCCAACAGGGGGTAGTTGGCGGGGAGCTGTTTTTT,CASSPQQGVVGGELFF
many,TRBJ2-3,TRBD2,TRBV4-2,TGTGCCAGCAGCCAAGATGAGGCGGGAGGCACAGATACGCAGTATTTT,CASSQDEAGGTDTQYF
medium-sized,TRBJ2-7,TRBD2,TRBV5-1,TGCGCCACATCTCGGACTAGCGGGAACGAGCAGTACTTC,CATSRTSGNEQYF
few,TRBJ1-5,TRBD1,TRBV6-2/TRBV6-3,TGTGCCAGCAGAAGGACAGGGAACAATCAGCCCCAGCATTTT,CASRRTGNNQPQHF
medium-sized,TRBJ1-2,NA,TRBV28,TGTGCCAGCACACGAGCGCAGGACTGGGAAGGCTACACCTTC,CASTRAQDWEGYTF
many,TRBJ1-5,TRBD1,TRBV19,TGTGCCAGTAGTACCCTCGGGACAGTGGGAAATCAGCCCCAGCACTTT,CASSTLGTVGNQPQHF
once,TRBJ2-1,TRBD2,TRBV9,TGTGCCAGCAGCGCTGCTAGCGGGAGGCGATCCTACAATGAGCAGTTCTTC,CASSAASGRRSYNEQFF
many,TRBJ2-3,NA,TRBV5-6,TGTGCCAGCAGCTTGGGACCTACAGATACGCAGTATTTT,CASSLGPTDTQYF
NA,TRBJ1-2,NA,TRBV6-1,TGTGCCAGCAGTGAAGTGGGAGACTATGGCTACACCTTC,CASSEVGDYGYTF
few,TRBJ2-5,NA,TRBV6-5,TGTGCCAGCAGTTACCTCCAGGGTTTCGAAGAGACCCAGTACTTC,CASSYLQGFEETQYF
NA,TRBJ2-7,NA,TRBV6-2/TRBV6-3,TGTGCCAGCAGTGTGTGTGTGGGATCCTACGCGCAGTACTTC,CASSVCVGSYAQYF
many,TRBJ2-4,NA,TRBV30,TGTGCCTGGAGCCTTGAACGGGACATCTACCAGAACATTCAGTACTTC,CAWSLERDIYQNIQYF
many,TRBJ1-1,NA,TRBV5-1,TGCGCCAGCAGCTTGACGGGACCAGAGGTACGGGGGGCTTTCTTT,CASSLTGPEVRGAFF
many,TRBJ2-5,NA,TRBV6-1,TGTGCCAGCAGTTCCCAGGGGTCAGGGGAGACCCAGTACTTC,CASSSQGSGETQYF
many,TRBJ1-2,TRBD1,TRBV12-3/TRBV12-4,TGTGCCAGCAGTGCGCCTCACAGGGGGCGCTTGGGTGGCTACACCTTC,CASSAPHRGRLGGYTF
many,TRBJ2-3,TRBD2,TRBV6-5,TGTGCCAGCAGTCTGCGACTAGCGGGGTCTAACACAGATACGCAGTATTTT,CASSLRLAGSNTDTQYF
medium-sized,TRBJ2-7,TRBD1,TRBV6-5,TGTGCCAGCAGTTACCGATTTCCGGGACAGGGTTTCTCCTACGAGCAGTACTTC,CASSYRFPGQGFSYEQYF
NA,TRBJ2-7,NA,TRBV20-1,TGCAGTGCCTATGAACACGGGGGAAGCTCTGACGAGCAGTACTTC,CSAYEHGGSSDEQYF
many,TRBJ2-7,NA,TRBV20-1,TGCAGTGCTAGAGATCGAGATAAGGGGACCTACGAGCAGTACTTC,CSARDRDKGTYEQYF
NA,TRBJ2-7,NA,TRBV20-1,TGCCGTGCTAGAGAGCCCGGTCGGAGCTCCTACGAGCAGTACTTC,CRAREPGRSSYEQYF
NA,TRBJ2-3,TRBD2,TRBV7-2,TGTGCCAGCATCTTGGGGACTATCGCTGATACGCAGTATTTT,CASILGTIADTQYF
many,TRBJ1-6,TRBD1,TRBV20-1,TGCAGTGCTCTACCGGGACAGGGGAATTCACCCCTCCACTTT,CSALPGQGNSPLHF
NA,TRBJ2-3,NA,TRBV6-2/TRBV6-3,TGTGCCAGCAGTGAGGGACTCCTTCACACAGATACGCAGTATTTC,CASSEGLLHTDTQYF
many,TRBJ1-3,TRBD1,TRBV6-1,TGTGCCAGCAGCCCCATCCGGGACAGGTACCGAAACACCATATATTTT,CASSPIRDRYRNTIYF
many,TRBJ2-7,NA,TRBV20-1,TGCAGTGCTAGACAGGCAGTCTACGAGCAGTACTTC,CSARQAVYEQYF
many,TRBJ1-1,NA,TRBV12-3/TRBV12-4,TGTGCCAGCAGTAGGGCCCACACTGAAGCTTTCTTT,CASSRAHTEAFF
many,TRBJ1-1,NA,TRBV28,TGTGCCAGCACGCTGACAGGGAACACTGAAGCTTTCTTT,CASTLTGNTEAFF
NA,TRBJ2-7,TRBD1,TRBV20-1,TGCAGTGCTAGGGGACAGGGCTACGAGCAGTACTTC,CSARGQGYEQYF
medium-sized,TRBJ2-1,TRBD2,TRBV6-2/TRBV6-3,TGTGCCAGCAGTTCCCCCCGGGGGACTAGTAGTAGCAATGAGCAGTTCTTC,CASSSPRGTSSSNEQFF
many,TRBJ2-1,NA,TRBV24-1,TGTGCCACCAGTGGACGGGGAGGCAATGAGCAGTTCTTC,CATSGRGGNEQFF
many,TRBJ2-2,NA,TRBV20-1,TGCAGTGCTAGTCACGGACCGAACACCGGGGAGCTGTTTTTT,CSASHGPNTGELFF
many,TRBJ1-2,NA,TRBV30,TGTGCCTGGAGTGTAACCCAGCCAGCGGGGGGCTACACCTTC,CAWSVTQPAGGYTF
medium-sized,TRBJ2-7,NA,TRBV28,TGTGCCAGCAGTTTTCCGCTCAGGGATTCGGCCTACGAGCAGTACTTC,CASSFPLRDSAYEQYF
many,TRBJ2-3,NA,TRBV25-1,TGTGCCAGCATGGCAGATACGCAGTATTTT,CASMADTQYF
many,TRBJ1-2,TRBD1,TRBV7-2,TGTGCCAGCAGCTTAGGAGTGTTGGGACAGGGGGCAGGAGGCTACACCTTC,CASSLGVLGQGAGGYTF
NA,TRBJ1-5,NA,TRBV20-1,TGCAGTGCCTTCGGAGGGAATAAGCCCTTGCATTTT,CSAFGGNKPLHF